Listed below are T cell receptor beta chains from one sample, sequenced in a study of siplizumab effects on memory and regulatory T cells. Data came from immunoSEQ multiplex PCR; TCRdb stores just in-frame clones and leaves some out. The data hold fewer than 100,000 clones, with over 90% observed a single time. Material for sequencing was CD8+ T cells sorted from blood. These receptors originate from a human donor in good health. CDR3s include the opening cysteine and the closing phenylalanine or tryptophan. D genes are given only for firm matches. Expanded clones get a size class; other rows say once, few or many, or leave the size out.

CDR3 protein: CATSTGQGVDIQYF
CDR3 DNA: TGTGCCACCAGCACGGGACAGGGGGTGGACATTCAGTACTTC
D gene: TRBD1
J gene: TRBJ2-4
clone size: once
V gene: TRBV15

CDR3 protein: CASSQAGGYNGYTF
CDR3 DNA: TGCGCCAGCAGCCAAGCGGGAGGGTATAATGGCTACACCTTC
D gene: -
J gene: TRBJ1-2
clone size: -
V gene: TRBV4-1

CDR3 protein: CASSLQGSRSYEQYF
CDR3 DNA: TGTGCCAGCAGTTTACAGGGGAGCAGGTCCTACGAGCAGTACTTC
D gene: -
J gene: TRBJ2-7
clone size: -
V gene: TRBV27

CDR3 protein: CASSLLASTVVEQYF
CDR3 DNA: TGTGCCAGCAGCTTGTTAGCGTCGACCGTGGTAGAGCAGTACTTC
D gene: -
J gene: TRBJ2-7
clone size: -
V gene: TRBV5-6

CDR3 protein: CASSLMTGELFF
CDR3 DNA: TGTGCCAGCAGCTTGATGACCGGGGAGCTGTTTTTT
D gene: -
J gene: TRBJ2-2
clone size: -
V gene: TRBV5-6

CDR3 protein: CASSQQGVGTEAFF
CDR3 DNA: TGCGCCAGCAGCCAACAGGGAGTTGGGACTGAAGCTTTCTTT
D gene: -
J gene: TRBJ1-1
clone size: -
V gene: TRBV4-1

CDR3 protein: CASSRGEAVAKNIQYF
CDR3 DNA: TGTGCCAGCAGTCGGGGGGAGGCAGTAGCCAAAAACATTCAGTACTTC
D gene: TRBD2
J gene: TRBJ2-4
clone size: -
V gene: TRBV7-9

CDR3 protein: CASSTGTFYEQYF
CDR3 DNA: TGTGCCAGCAGCACCGGGACTTTCTACGAGCAGTACTTC
D gene: -
J gene: TRBJ2-7
clone size: once
V gene: TRBV11-1

CDR3 protein: CASKTRTVVGYEQYF
CDR3 DNA: TGTGCCAGCAAAACAAGGACAGTCGTGGGGTACGAGCAGTACTTC
D gene: -
J gene: TRBJ2-7
clone size: -
V gene: TRBV28

CDR3 protein: CASRVTTSGYEQYF
CDR3 DNA: TGTGCCAGCAGAGTAACGACCTCTGGGTACGAGCAGTACTTC
D gene: -
J gene: TRBJ2-7
clone size: -
V gene: TRBV6-5

CDR3 protein: CASSSGTSGNTIYF
CDR3 DNA: TGTGCCAGCAGTTCGGGGACCTCTGGAAACACCATATATTTT
D gene: -
J gene: TRBJ1-3
clone size: -
V gene: TRBV9

CDR3 protein: CASSGQGREAFF
CDR3 DNA: TGTGCCAGCAGCGGACAGGGCCGGGAAGCTTTCTTT
D gene: TRBD1
J gene: TRBJ1-1
clone size: -
V gene: TRBV11-3

CDR3 protein: CASSQEGKGANTEAFF
CDR3 DNA: TGCGCCAGCAGCCAAGAAGGGAAGGGGGCGAACACTGAAGCTTTCTTT
D gene: TRBD1
J gene: TRBJ1-1
clone size: -
V gene: TRBV4-1

CDR3 protein: CASSYSLAEAYNEQFF
CDR3 DNA: TGTGCCAGCAGTTACTCACTAGCGGAGGCCTACAATGAGCAGTTCTTC
D gene: TRBD2
J gene: TRBJ2-1
clone size: -
V gene: TRBV6-5

CDR3 protein: CASSPLMEDTEAFF
CDR3 DNA: TGCGCCAGCAGCCCCTTGATGGAGGACACTGAAGCTTTCTTT
D gene: -
J gene: TRBJ1-1
clone size: -
V gene: TRBV5-1

CDR3 protein: CASKRQGAYEQYF
CDR3 DNA: TGTGCCAGTAAAAGACAGGGGGCCTACGAGCAGTACTTC
D gene: TRBD1
J gene: TRBJ2-7
clone size: -
V gene: TRBV19

CDR3 protein: CASSSRDRVYEQYF
CDR3 DNA: TGTGCCAGTAGTTCCCGGGACAGGGTCTACGAGCAGTACTTC
D gene: TRBD1
J gene: TRBJ2-7
clone size: -
V gene: TRBV19

CDR3 protein: CAWTRWLMNTEAFF
CDR3 DNA: TGTGCCTGGACTAGATGGCTCATGAACACTGAAGCTTTCTTT
D gene: -
J gene: TRBJ1-1
clone size: -
V gene: TRBV30

CDR3 protein: CASSLGTLRDNQPQHF
CDR3 DNA: TGTGCCAGCAGTTTAGGGACCTTAAGGGACAATCAGCCCCAGCATTTT
D gene: -
J gene: TRBJ1-5
clone size: -
V gene: TRBV28

CDR3 protein: CASSNVGADSNQPQHF
CDR3 DNA: TGTGCCAGCAGCAACGTAGGCGCAGATAGCAATCAGCCCCAGCATTTT
D gene: -
J gene: TRBJ1-5
clone size: once
V gene: TRBV11-2

CDR3 protein: CASSFPGTGYNNEQFF
CDR3 DNA: TGTGCCAGCAGTTTCCCCGGGACAGGGTACAACAATGAGCAGTTCTTC
D gene: TRBD1
J gene: TRBJ2-1
clone size: -
V gene: TRBV28

CDR3 protein: CASSPRSAGVIYEQYF
CDR3 DNA: TGTGCCAGCAGCCCACGCTCCGCGGGAGTAATATACGAGCAGTACTTC
D gene: TRBD2
J gene: TRBJ2-7
clone size: -
V gene: TRBV9

CDR3 protein: CASSPRQGLGEKLFF
CDR3 DNA: TGTGCCAGCAGCCCCCGACAGGGGCTGGGTGAAAAACTGTTTTTT
D gene: TRBD1
J gene: TRBJ1-4
clone size: -
V gene: TRBV7-2

CDR3 protein: CASSLQPNYGYTF
CDR3 DNA: TGTGCCAGCAGTTTACAGCCTAACTATGGCTACACCTTC
D gene: -
J gene: TRBJ1-2
clone size: -
V gene: TRBV27

CDR3 protein: CASSISSGGLLLDEQFF
CDR3 DNA: TGTGCCAGTAGTATCAGCAGCGGAGGGCTGTTGTTGGATGAGCAGTTCTTC
D gene: -
J gene: TRBJ2-1
clone size: -
V gene: TRBV19

CDR3 protein: CASSLATSEQYF
CDR3 DNA: TGTGCCAGCAGCTTGGCTACGTCGGAGCAGTACTTC
D gene: -
J gene: TRBJ2-5
clone size: -
V gene: TRBV5-4

CDR3 protein: CASSLSGTGGYTF
CDR3 DNA: TGTGCCAGCAGCTTATCCGGGACCGGTGGCTACACCTTC
D gene: -
J gene: TRBJ1-2
clone size: -
V gene: TRBV7-3

CDR3 protein: CASSPTGAGETQYF
CDR3 DNA: TGTGCCAGCAGCCCTACAGGGGCCGGAGAGACCCAGTACTTC
D gene: TRBD1
J gene: TRBJ2-5
clone size: -
V gene: TRBV11-3

CDR3 protein: CASSYSRTYNEQFF
CDR3 DNA: TGTGCCAGCAGTTACTCGAGGACTTACAATGAGCAGTTCTTC
D gene: -
J gene: TRBJ2-1
clone size: -
V gene: TRBV6-5

CDR3 protein: CASSQGQGAYEQYF
CDR3 DNA: TGCGCCAGCAGCCAAGGACAGGGAGCATACGAGCAGTACTTC
D gene: TRBD1
J gene: TRBJ2-7
clone size: -
V gene: TRBV4-1

CDR3 protein: CASSLRGEVYEQYF
CDR3 DNA: TGTGCCAGCAGCCTCCGAGGTGAAGTCTACGAGCAGTACTTC
D gene: -
J gene: TRBJ2-7
clone size: -
V gene: TRBV9

CDR3 protein: CASSLEAWREAPTDTDTQYF
CDR3 DNA: TGTGCCAGCAGCTTAGAGGCCTGGCGGGAGGCCCCTACTGACACAGATACGCAGTATTTT
D gene: TRBD2
J gene: TRBJ2-3
clone size: -
V gene: TRBV7-6

CDR3 protein: CASSSLRQGLYEQYF
CDR3 DNA: TGTGCCAGCAGTTCCTTGAGACAGGGACTATACGAGCAGTACTTC
D gene: -
J gene: TRBJ2-7
clone size: -
V gene: TRBV28

CDR3 protein: CASSPGGYNEQFF
CDR3 DNA: TGTGCCAGTAGTCCGGGAGGCTACAATGAGCAGTTCTTC
D gene: TRBD2
J gene: TRBJ2-1
clone size: -
V gene: TRBV19

CDR3 protein: CASSMFGGTYEQYF
CDR3 DNA: TGTGCCAGTAGTATGTTTGGGGGCACCTACGAGCAGTACTTC
D gene: -
J gene: TRBJ2-7
clone size: -
V gene: TRBV19

CDR3 protein: CASSLALAGGPVDEQFF
CDR3 DNA: TGTGCCAGCAGCTTAGCGCTGGCGGGAGGGCCAGTTGATGAGCAGTTCTTC
D gene: TRBD2
J gene: TRBJ2-1
clone size: -
V gene: TRBV7-9

CDR3 protein: CASSLWGQGFSNQPQHF
CDR3 DNA: TGTGCCAGCAGCTTATGGGGACAGGGGTTTAGCAATCAGCCCCAGCATTTT
D gene: TRBD1
J gene: TRBJ1-5
clone size: -
V gene: TRBV7-9

CDR3 protein: CASSISSGTGGREQYF
CDR3 DNA: TGTGCCAGTAGTATATCATCCGGGACAGGGGGGCGTGAGCAGTACTTC
D gene: TRBD1
J gene: TRBJ2-7
clone size: once
V gene: TRBV19

CDR3 protein: CASSLIRAGGPSSYEQYF
CDR3 DNA: TGCGCCAGCAGCTTGATCCGGGCGGGAGGGCCTAGCTCCTACGAGCAGTACTTC
D gene: TRBD2
J gene: TRBJ2-7
clone size: -
V gene: TRBV5-1

CDR3 protein: CASSYRQGDGYTF
CDR3 DNA: TGTGCCAGCAGCTACCGACAGGGAGACGGCTACACCTTC
D gene: TRBD1
J gene: TRBJ1-2
clone size: -
V gene: TRBV7-3

CDR3 protein: CASSLEGAYEQYF
CDR3 DNA: TGTGCCAGCAGCTTAGAGGGGGCCTACGAGCAGTACTTC
D gene: -
J gene: TRBJ2-7
clone size: -
V gene: TRBV7-9

CDR3 protein: CASSQVQGLNYGYTF
CDR3 DNA: TGCGCCAGCAGCCAAGTACAGGGGTTGAACTATGGCTACACCTTC
D gene: TRBD1
J gene: TRBJ1-2
clone size: -
V gene: TRBV4-1

CDR3 protein: CASSGLDSNTEAFF
CDR3 DNA: TGTGCCAGTAGTGGTCTCGACAGCAACACTGAAGCTTTCTTT
D gene: -
J gene: TRBJ1-1
clone size: -
V gene: TRBV19

CDR3 protein: CASSSGTSGPYEQYF
CDR3 DNA: TGTGCCAGCAGCTCCGGGACTAGCGGGCCCTACGAGCAGTACTTC
D gene: TRBD2
J gene: TRBJ2-7
clone size: -
V gene: TRBV13

CDR3 protein: CASSQVGLAGLTDTQYF
CDR3 DNA: TGTGCCAGCAGCCAAGTCGGCCTAGCGGGACTCACAGATACGCAGTATTTT
D gene: TRBD2
J gene: TRBJ2-3
clone size: -
V gene: TRBV4-2

CDR3 protein: CASSFRASGKSYEQYF
CDR3 DNA: TGTGCCAGCAGCTTCCGGGCTAGCGGCAAATCCTACGAGCAGTACTTC
D gene: TRBD2
J gene: TRBJ2-7
clone size: -
V gene: TRBV7-2

CDR3 protein: CASSPRDRGPYEQYF
CDR3 DNA: TGTGCCAGCAGCCCCCGGGACAGGGGGCCCTACGAGCAGTACTTC
D gene: TRBD1
J gene: TRBJ2-7
clone size: -
V gene: TRBV7-2

CDR3 protein: CASSVPRMGGGEQFF
CDR3 DNA: TGTGCCAGCAGCGTACCCAGAATGGGGGGCGGTGAGCAGTTCTTC
D gene: -
J gene: TRBJ2-1
clone size: -
V gene: TRBV7-2

CDR3 protein: CASSTSSAETQYF
CDR3 DNA: TGTGCCAGTAGTACCTCTAGCGCAGAGACCCAGTACTTC
D gene: -
J gene: TRBJ2-5
clone size: -
V gene: TRBV19

CDR3 protein: CASSVGGSPGETQYF
CDR3 DNA: TGTGCCAGCAGCGTAGGAGGGTCCCCTGGAGAGACCCAGTACTTC
D gene: -
J gene: TRBJ2-5
clone size: -
V gene: TRBV9

CDR3 protein: CSVDAGQGGGYTF
CDR3 DNA: TGCAGCGTTGATGCGGGACAGGGGGGCGGCTACACCTTC
D gene: TRBD1
J gene: TRBJ1-2
clone size: -
V gene: TRBV29-1

CDR3 protein: CASRWGDYLAFF
CDR3 DNA: TGTGCCAGTAGATGGGGGGATTATTTGGCTTTCTTT
D gene: -
J gene: TRBJ1-1
clone size: -
V gene: TRBV19

CDR3 protein: CASSPREGGNGWLDGYTF
CDR3 DNA: TGTGCCAGCAGCCCACGGGAGGGGGGAAATGGCTGGTTAGATGGCTACACCTTC
D gene: -
J gene: TRBJ1-2
clone size: -
V gene: TRBV13

CDR3 protein: CASSMGGYEQYF
CDR3 DNA: TGTGCCAGTAGTATGGGGGGATACGAGCAGTACTTC
D gene: -
J gene: TRBJ2-7
clone size: once
V gene: TRBV19

CDR3 protein: CASSLIASGSYEQYF
CDR3 DNA: TGTGCCAGCAGTTTAATAGCCTCCGGAAGCTACGAGCAGTACTTC
D gene: -
J gene: TRBJ2-7
clone size: -
V gene: TRBV27

CDR3 protein: CASGRSGEQYF
CDR3 DNA: TGCGCCAGCGGAAGGTCCGGCGAGCAGTACTTC
D gene: -
J gene: TRBJ2-7
clone size: -
V gene: TRBV5-1

CDR3 protein: CASSLRSDTQYF
CDR3 DNA: TGTGCCAGCAGCTTGCGGTCAGATACGCAGTATTTT
D gene: -
J gene: TRBJ2-3
clone size: -
V gene: TRBV7-9